The rows below give T cell receptor beta chains drawn from one sample of a study of shared clonotypes between healthy human individuals. The data were produced by immunoSEQ multiplex PCR, yet TCRdb's version contains in-frame clones alone and is incomplete. The data contain about 2 million clones, roughly 94% of them singletons. The sequencing sample was made of naive CD8+ T cells sorted from blood. These receptor sequences come from a man aged 18-30 years in good health. Both conserved end residues are part of each CDR3. The order of the fields is clone size, J gene, CDR3 length, D gene, V gene, CDR3 protein, CDR3 DNA. A D gene is named only where the DNA matches it firmly. Expanded clones get a size class; other rows say once, few or many, or leave the size out.

. | TRBJ1-3 | 14 | . | TRBV27 | CASSQGLTGNTIYF | TGTGCCAGCAGTCAGGGGCTCACTGGAAACACCATATATTTT
. | TRBJ2-7 | 14 | . | TRBV4-3 | CASSQYTGSGEQYF | TGCGCCAGCAGCCAATACACAGGTTCGGGAGAGCAGTACTTC
. | TRBJ2-5 | 12 | . | TRBV6-5 | CASSSGYETQYF | TGTGCCAGCAGTTCAGGCTATGAGACCCAGTACTTC
. | TRBJ2-3 | 16 | TRBD1 | TRBV28 | CASRGDRAVGTDTQYF | TGTGCCAGCAGAGGGGACAGGGCGGTGGGCACAGATACGCAGTATTTT
. | TRBJ2-7 | 14 | TRBD2 | TRBV7-9 | CASSTGLAGGEQYF | TGTGCCAGCAGCACGGGACTAGCGGGAGGTGAGCAGTACTTC
. | TRBJ2-7 | 16 | TRBD2 | TRBV7-6 | CASSHSPASGSNEQYF | TGTGCCAGCAGCCACTCGCCCGCCAGCGGGAGTAACGAGCAGTACTTC
. | TRBJ1-4 | 14 | TRBD1 | TRBV13 | CASSYGTGGEKLFF | TGTGCCAGCAGCTACGGGACAGGGGGAGAAAAACTGTTTTTT
. | TRBJ1-4 | 12 | TRBD1 | TRBV28 | CASSSQGVKLFF | TGTGCCAGCAGTTCTCAGGGGGTAAAACTGTTTTTT
once | TRBJ2-3 | 16 | TRBD2 | TRBV4-2 | CASSQEGGGASDTQYF | TGTGCCAGCAGCCAAGAGGGCGGGGGGGCATCAGATACGCAGTATTTT
few | TRBJ1-2 | 15 | . | TRBV7-9 | CASVRSPERGYGYTF | TGTGCCAGCGTCCGATCCCCCGAGAGGGGATATGGCTACACCTTC
. | TRBJ2-7 | 15 | TRBD2 | TRBV4-1 | CASSQGDSGSYEQYF | TGCGCCAGCAGCCAAGGGGATAGCGGGAGCTACGAGCAGTACTTC
. | TRBJ1-5 | 12 | . | TRBV10-1 | CASSETLQPQHF | TGCGCCAGCAGTGAGACTCTTCAGCCCCAGCATTTT
. | TRBJ2-1 | 17 | TRBD2 | TRBV5-8 | CASSTGLAGDAYNEQFF | TGTGCCAGCAGCACGGGACTAGCGGGAGATGCCTACAATGAGCAGTTCTTC
. | TRBJ2-7 | 13 | . | TRBV7-8 | CASSLWWGDEQYF | TGTGCCAGCAGCTTATGGTGGGGAGACGAGCAGTACTTC
once | TRBJ1-2 | 14 | . | TRBV28 | CASRPQGGDYGYTF | TGTGCCAGCAGGCCCCAAGGGGGGGACTATGGCTACACCTTC
. | TRBJ2-5 | 12 | . | TRBV27 | CASSLDQETQYF | TGTGCCAGCAGTTTAGACCAAGAGACCCAGTACTTC
few | TRBJ2-2 | 12 | . | TRBV9 | CASSGNTGELFF | TGTGCCAGCAGCGGGAACACCGGGGAGCTGTTTTTT
once | TRBJ1-6 | 13 | . | TRBV10-2 | CASSGQDNSPLHF | TGCGCCAGCAGTGGACAGGATAATTCACCCCTCCACTTT
once | TRBJ1-1 | 13 | . | TRBV2 | CASSGTGITEAFF | TGTGCCAGCAGTGGTACAGGGATCACTGAAGCTTTCTTT
. | TRBJ2-5 | 14 | . | TRBV7-9 | CASSPRTAQETQYF | TGTGCCAGCAGCCCGAGGACAGCCCAAGAGACCCAGTACTTC
. | TRBJ2-1 | 17 | TRBD2 | TRBV10-2 | CASSDFRLAGGPGEQFF | TGCGCCAGCAGTGATTTTAGACTAGCGGGAGGGCCTGGTGAGCAGTTCTTC
. | TRBJ2-7 | 12 | . | TRBV11-2 | CASNSGLGEQYF | TGTGCCAGCAACTCGGGGTTGGGGGAGCAGTACTTC
once | TRBJ2-3 | 16 | TRBD2 | TRBV9 | CASSAGLVQYTDTQYF | TGTGCCAGCAGCGCGGGACTAGTCCAATACACAGATACGCAGTATTTT
. | TRBJ2-5 | 13 | . | TRBV6-5 | CASTFGNGNDQYF | TGTGCCAGCACCTTCGGGAACGGGAATGACCAGTACTTC
. | TRBJ2-3 | 16 | . | TRBV5-6 | CASSLGHRPSTDTQYF | TGTGCCAGCAGCTTGGGACACCGGCCGAGCACAGATACGCAGTATTTT
. | TRBJ2-7 | 14 | . | TRBV11-2 | CASSFGQGVVEQYF | TGTGCCAGCAGCTTTGGGCAGGGTGTCGTCGAGCAGTACTTC
. | TRBJ2-2 | 16 | . | TRBV28 | CASRSLSWTSPGELFF | TGTGCCAGCAGATCCCTCTCCTGGACGTCCCCCGGGGAGCTGTTTTTT
. | TRBJ1-6 | 15 | . | TRBV2 | CASSEVNQGDSPLHF | TGTGCCAGCAGTGAAGTTAATCAGGGTGATTCACCCCTCCACTTT
. | TRBJ2-7 | 14 | TRBD1 | TRBV7-9 | CASSPGTDHYEQYF | TGTGCCAGCAGCCCCGGGACAGACCACTACGAGCAGTACTTC
. | TRBJ1-5 | 12 | TRBD1 | TRBV27 | CASSAQGAPQHF | TGTGCCAGCAGTGCCCAGGGGGCTCCCCAGCATTTT
. | TRBJ2-7 | 14 | TRBD2 | TRBV19 | CASSERGNSYEQYF | TGTGCCAGTAGTGAGCGGGGGAACTCCTACGAGCAGTACTTC
. | TRBJ2-2 | 16 | . | TRBV4-1 | CASSQEVGPSAGELFF | TGCGCCAGCAGCCAAGAGGTCGGGCCTAGCGCCGGGGAGCTGTTTTTT
. | TRBJ2-3 | 14 | TRBD2 | TRBV25-1 | CASSEVAGWDTQYF | TGTGCCAGCAGTGAGGTAGCGGGGTGGGATACGCAGTATTTT
. | TRBJ2-3 | 16 | TRBD2 | TRBV6-6 | CASSPQREKGPDTQYF | TGTGCCAGCAGTCCTCAGCGGGAGAAAGGGCCAGATACGCAGTATTTT
. | TRBJ2-7 | 14 | . | TRBV7-9 | CASSPRDLHYEQYF | TGTGCCAGCAGCCCCCGGGACTTGCACTACGAGCAGTACTTC
once | TRBJ2-7 | 12 | . | TRBV25-1 | CASSGSGGRQYF | TGTGCCAGCAGTGGCTCCGGGGGGCGGCAGTACTTC
. | TRBJ2-2 | 16 | . | TRBV5-6 | CASSLQGLTNTGELFF | TGTGCCAGCAGCTTGCAGGGGCTAACGAACACCGGGGAGCTGTTTTTT
. | TRBJ2-7 | 14 | . | TRBV7-9 | CASSSTRAGNEQYF | TGTGCCAGCAGCTCCACTCGCGCGGGTAACGAGCAGTACTTC
. | TRBJ2-2 | 15 | . | TRBV6-6 | CASSYSLDPRGELFF | TGTGCCAGCAGTTACTCCCTTGACCCTCGCGGGGAGCTGTTTTTT
. | TRBJ2-5 | 13 | . | TRBV9 | CASSVGGQETQYF | TGTGCCAGCAGCGTAGGAGGTCAAGAGACCCAGTACTTC
. | TRBJ2-5 | 14 | TRBD2 | TRBV4-1 | CASSPRLAWETQYF | TGCGCCAGCAGCCCCCGACTAGCGTGGGAGACCCAGTACTTC
. | TRBJ2-5 | 13 | . | TRBV11-2 | CASSSTLGETQYF | TGTGCCAGCAGCTCAACCCTCGGCGAGACCCAGTACTTC
. | TRBJ1-1 | 14 | TRBD1 | TRBV9 | CASSVGGQYTEAFF | TGTGCCAGCAGCGTAGGGGGACAGTACACTGAAGCTTTCTTT
. | TRBJ2-1 | 19 | TRBD1 | TRBV7-2 | CASSLRGAPGTGGWYEQFF | TGTGCCAGCAGCTTAAGGGGGGCCCCCGGGACAGGGGGTTGGTATGAGCAGTTCTTC
. | TRBJ1-1 | 15 | . | TRBV9 | CASSEGMLGPTEAFF | TGTGCCAGCAGCGAGGGGATGTTGGGCCCCACTGAAGCTTTCTTT
. | TRBJ2-1 | 14 | TRBD2 | TRBV5-6 | CATSFLAEYNEQFF | TGTGCTACCAGCTTCCTAGCGGAGTACAATGAGCAGTTCTTC
. | TRBJ2-7 | 13 | . | TRBV5-6 | CASSLGLTYEQYF | TGTGCCAGCAGCTTGGGCCTAACCTACGAGCAGTACTTC
. | TRBJ2-3 | 15 | . | TRBV7-6 | CASSLEAESTDTQYF | TGTGCCAGCAGCTTAGAAGCGGAAAGCACAGATACGCAGTATTTT
. | TRBJ2-1 | 16 | TRBD1 | TRBV2 | CASSEVQGAPYNEQFF | TGTGCCAGCAGTGAAGTCCAGGGGGCTCCCTACAATGAGCAGTTCTTC
. | TRBJ1-2 | 13 | . | TRBV10-3 | CALGGAEGYGYTF | TGTGCCCTAGGAGGGGCCGAGGGCTATGGCTACACCTTC
. | TRBJ1-5 | 11 | . | TRBV28 | CASSLAQPQHF | TGTGCCAGCAGTTTAGCTCAGCCCCAGCATTTT
. | TRBJ2-7 | 15 | . | TRBV27 | CASSFSKGSGYEQYF | TGTGCCAGCAGTTTTTCTAAGGGTAGTGGTTACGAGCAGTACTTC
. | TRBJ2-3 | 17 | TRBD2 | TRBV4-3 | CASSLGVLAGGEDTQYF | TGCGCCAGCAGCCTGGGAGTATTAGCGGGAGGAGAAGATACGCAGTATTTT
few | TRBJ2-2 | 14 | . | TRBV13 | CASSPLEGAGELFF | TGTGCCAGCAGCCCCTTGGAGGGTGCCGGGGAGCTGTTTTTT
. | TRBJ1-1 | 14 | . | TRBV4-1 | CASSLHRVSTEAFF | TGCGCCAGCAGCCTACACAGGGTTTCCACTGAAGCTTTCTTT
. | TRBJ2-7 | 16 | . | TRBV6-5 | CASSYSANTPAYEQYF | TGTGCCAGCAGTTACTCTGCCAACACCCCCGCGTACGAGCAGTACTTC